The clone carrying this T cell receptor (beta chain) turned up a few times. From the PCR reads, TCRdb called clonotypes with MiXCR, one entry per CDR3 protein. The repertoire holds roughly 9,300 distinct CDR3 sequences, with roughly 35% as singletons. Germline V gene lookup returns CDR1 WNHNN and CDR2 SYGVQD (reference sequence). Between the trimmed V and J ends, which lost 5 bases and 0 bases, there was a span of 6 bases. This CDR3 is built from 13 residues. The data originate from a study of immune characterization of retroperitoneal liposarcoma. The chain joins TRBV10-1 to TRBJ2-3; D uncertain. The TCR sequence derives from a female donor with retroperitoneal liposarcoma. Input material: tumor tissue. Here the CDR3 DNA reads TGCGCCAGCAGTTCAGGAAGCACAGATACGCAGTATTTT. This sequence encodes CASSSGSTDTQYF.